This T cell receptor beta chain was recovered during a study of T cells after posttransplantation cyclophosphamide. Deletions cut 1 base from V and 4 bases from J, with 14 bases between. The CDR3 has 16 residues. Germline CDR1 and CDR2: SGHAT and FQNNGV. The method was immunoSEQ multiplex PCR; TCRdb's version includes in-frame clones alone and lacks a portion of them. The data contain under 75,000 clones, roughly 93% of them singletons. The TCR comes from a woman in her twenties or thirties in good health and a related stem cell transplant donor. V and J are TRBV11-2 and TRBJ1-3; weak D call: TRBD1 (6 bases). Sequencing was done on a sample of PBMCs. This CDR3 reads CASSLAPGTKGNTIYF. DNA of the CDR3: TGTGCCAGCAGCTTAGCCCCAGGGACAAAAGGAAACACCATATATTTT.